The subject of this entry is one TCR beta chain. Antigen specificity is unknown. Noted treatment: 15 to 20 received Ad26.COV2.S at low or high dose, single or two shots; 5 received placebo; per-sample allocation not given. Samples were taken on day 63 after the first vaccine or placebo injection. Repertoires were generated with immunoSEQ multiplex PCR, while TCRdb's copy carries only in-frame clones and drops some. The sample carries about 410,000 clones, around 91% recorded once. This sample was taken from a study of Ad26.COV2.S vaccination and SARS-CoV-2 variants. Study outcomes and limitations: Responses of spike-specific T cells (both CD8+ and CD4+) reportedly showed substantial breadth after vaccination.

This CDR3 has 12 residues. Trimming removed 6 bases from V and 11 bases from J, with 16 bases in between. This clonotype originated in a person between 18 and 60 years old who received the Ad26.COV2.S COVID-19 vaccine or a placebo. Specimen: peripheral blood, collected in a trial of Ad26.COV2.S vaccine versus placebo. The chain has TRBV12-3 or TRBV12-4 and TRBJ1-1, with a possible D match to TRBD1 (6 bases). For the CDR3, the DNA is TGTGCCAGCAGCCTCCCCGGGGGGGCGGCTTTCTTT. Encoded protein: CASSLPGGAAFF.